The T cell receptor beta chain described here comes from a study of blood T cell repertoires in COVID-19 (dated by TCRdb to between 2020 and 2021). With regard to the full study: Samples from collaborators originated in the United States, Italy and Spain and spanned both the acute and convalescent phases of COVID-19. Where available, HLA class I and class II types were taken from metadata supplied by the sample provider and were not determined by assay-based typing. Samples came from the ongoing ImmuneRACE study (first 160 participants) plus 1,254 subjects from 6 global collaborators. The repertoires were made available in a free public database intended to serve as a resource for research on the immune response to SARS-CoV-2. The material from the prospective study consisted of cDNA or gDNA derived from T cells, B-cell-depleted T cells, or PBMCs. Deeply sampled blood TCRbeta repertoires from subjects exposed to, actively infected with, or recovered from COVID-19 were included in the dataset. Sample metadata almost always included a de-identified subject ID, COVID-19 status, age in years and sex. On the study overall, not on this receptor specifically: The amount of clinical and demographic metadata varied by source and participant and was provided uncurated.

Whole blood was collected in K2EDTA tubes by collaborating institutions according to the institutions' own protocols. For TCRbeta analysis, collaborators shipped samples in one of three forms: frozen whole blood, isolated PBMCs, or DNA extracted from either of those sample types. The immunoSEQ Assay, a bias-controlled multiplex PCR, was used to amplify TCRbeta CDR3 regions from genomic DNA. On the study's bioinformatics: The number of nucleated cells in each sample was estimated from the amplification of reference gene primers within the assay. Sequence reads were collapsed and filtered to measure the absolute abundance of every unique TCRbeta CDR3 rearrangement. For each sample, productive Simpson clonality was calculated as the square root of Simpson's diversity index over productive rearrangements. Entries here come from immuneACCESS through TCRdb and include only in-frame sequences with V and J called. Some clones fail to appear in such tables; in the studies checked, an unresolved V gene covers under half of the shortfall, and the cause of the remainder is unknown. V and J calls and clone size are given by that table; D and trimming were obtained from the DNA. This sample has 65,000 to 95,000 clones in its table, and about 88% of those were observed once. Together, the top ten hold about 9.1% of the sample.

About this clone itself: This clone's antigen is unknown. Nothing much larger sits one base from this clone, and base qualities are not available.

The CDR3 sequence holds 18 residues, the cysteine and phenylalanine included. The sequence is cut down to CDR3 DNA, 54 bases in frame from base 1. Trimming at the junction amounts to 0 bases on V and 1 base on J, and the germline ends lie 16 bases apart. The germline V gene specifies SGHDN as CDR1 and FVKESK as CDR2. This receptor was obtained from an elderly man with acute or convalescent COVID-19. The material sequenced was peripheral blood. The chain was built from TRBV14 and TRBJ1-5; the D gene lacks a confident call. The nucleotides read TGTGCCAGCAGCCAAGAGGTCACCCTGAGCATAAGCAATCAGCCCCAGCATTTT. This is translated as CASSQEVTLSISNQPQHF.